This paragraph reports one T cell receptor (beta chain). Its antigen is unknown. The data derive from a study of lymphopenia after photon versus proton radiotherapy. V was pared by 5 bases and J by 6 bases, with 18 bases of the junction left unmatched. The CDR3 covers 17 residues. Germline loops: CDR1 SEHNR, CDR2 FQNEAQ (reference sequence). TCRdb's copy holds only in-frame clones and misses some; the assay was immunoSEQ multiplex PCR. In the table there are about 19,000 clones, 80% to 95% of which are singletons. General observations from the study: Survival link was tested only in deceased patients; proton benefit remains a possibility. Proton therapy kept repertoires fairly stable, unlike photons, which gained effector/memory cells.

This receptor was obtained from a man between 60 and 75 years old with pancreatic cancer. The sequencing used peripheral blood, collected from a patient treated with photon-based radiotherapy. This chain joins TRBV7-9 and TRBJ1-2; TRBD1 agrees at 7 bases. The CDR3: CASSPTDRVEVLNGYTF. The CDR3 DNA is TGTGCCAGCAGCCCGACCGACAGGGTGGAGGTACTAAATGGCTACACCTTC.